The text below deals with one T cell receptor (beta chain). Its antigen remains unidentified. These data come from a study of T-cell memory formation after mild COVID-19. Study at large: Clustering of TCRs was largely donor specific. Whole-study results and caveats: Researchers found some responding clones in pre-infection memory, a sign that cross-reactive memory joined. Clones shrinking between day 15 and 85 showed a balanced CD4/CD8 split, and those that grew later tilted toward CD4+.

Trimming cost V 5 bases and J 4 bases; bases outside gene matches: 4. This CDR3 has 15 residues. Germline V gene data show CDR1 as SGHTA and CDR2 as FQGNSA. With constant-segment primers, 5'RACE yielded cDNA libraries of TCR alpha and TCR beta that carried sample barcodes and UMIs. One entry per CDR3 protein, called by TCRdb with MiXCR from the 5' RACE reads. This table holds about 90,000 distinct CDR3 sequences, about an eighth found once. The source of this sequence is an adult woman who had mild COVID-19 (a few samples of this study predate the infection). Cell type and time point are not known. Sequenced: PBMCs or a T cell subset sorted from them (not recorded which). This chain joins TRBV7-2 and TRBJ2-3; 12 positions agree with TRBD2. The CDR3 DNA is TGTGCCAGCAGCCGGACTAGCGGGGTCTCAGATACGCAGTATTTT. Its translation: CASSRTSGVSDTQYF.